These T cell receptor beta chains were read from a single sample in a study of regulatory T cells in long-lasting Graves disease. TCRdb reprocessed the multiplex PCR reads via MiXCR and lists one record per CDR3 protein. Of 400,000 to 500,000 distinct CDR3 sequences in the sample, more than 12% were seen once. Separately, the same data were catalogued under a study of T cells in Graves' hyperthyroidism and ophthalmopathy.

The sample was peripheral blood mononuclear cells (PBMCs), taken at new diagnosis, from a patient treated with antithyroid drugs. These receptors all come from a woman aged 25 to 45 with Graves disease. Each CDR3 is given with its conserved first and last residue. The D gene is left open where the match is weak. Size values are once, few and many counts, or a class for expanded clones, and some rows have none.

d_call: NA; clone_size: few; v_call: TRBV6-2/TRBV6-3; j_call: TRBJ1-5; cdr3_nt: TGTGCCAGCAGTTACTCGGCGGCTCCGAGCAATCAGCCCCAGCATTTT; cdr3_aa: CASSYSAAPSNQPQHF
d_call: TRBD2; clone_size: NA; v_call: TRBV7-9; j_call: TRBJ2-1; cdr3_nt: TGTGCCAGCAGCTTCCGACTAGCGGGAGGCCACAATGAGCAGTTCTTC; cdr3_aa: CASSFRLAGGHNEQFF
d_call: NA; clone_size: many; v_call: TRBV20-1; j_call: TRBJ1-1; cdr3_nt: TGCAGTGCAGAAGGGGAGTCCACTACCGAAGCTTTCTTT; cdr3_aa: CSAEGESTTEAFF
d_call: TRBD2; clone_size: NA; v_call: TRBV5-1; j_call: TRBJ2-1; cdr3_nt: TGCGCCAGCAGCTTGACTAGCGGGAGTTGGAATGAGCAGTTCTTC; cdr3_aa: CASSLTSGSWNEQFF
d_call: NA; clone_size: many; v_call: TRBV7-9; j_call: TRBJ1-1; cdr3_nt: TGTGCCAGCAGCCCACGGGCCCTGAACACTGAAGCTTTCTTT; cdr3_aa: CASSPRALNTEAFF
d_call: NA; clone_size: NA; v_call: TRBV4-2; j_call: TRBJ1-3; cdr3_nt: TGTGCCAGCAGCCAAGACCCTGGGGGGGTCCGGACCATATATTTT; cdr3_aa: CASSQDPGGVRTIYF
d_call: TRBD1; clone_size: many; v_call: TRBV3-1; j_call: TRBJ2-1; cdr3_nt: TGTGCCAGCAGCCAAGCACAGGGGGTCTTTAGGGAGCAGTTCTTC; cdr3_aa: CASSQAQGVFREQFF
d_call: TRBD2; clone_size: many; v_call: TRBV27; j_call: TRBJ2-5; cdr3_nt: TGTGCCAGCAGTTTAAACCCTCCGGGACTAGCGGGTCAAGAGACCCAGTACTTC; cdr3_aa: CASSLNPPGLAGQETQYF
d_call: NA; clone_size: many; v_call: TRBV5-1; j_call: TRBJ2-3; cdr3_nt: TGCGCCAGCAGCTTTCCTCCGACCGGCACAGATACGCAGTATTTT; cdr3_aa: CASSFPPTGTDTQYF
d_call: NA; clone_size: NA; v_call: TRBV28; j_call: TRBJ2-7; cdr3_nt: TGTGCCAGCAGCCCGGCCCCCCCGACTAGTTTTTACGAGCAGTACTTC; cdr3_aa: CASSPAPPTSFYEQYF
d_call: NA; clone_size: many; v_call: TRBV2; j_call: TRBJ2-7; cdr3_nt: TGTGCCAGCAACAGTCCTTACTACGAGCAGTACTTC; cdr3_aa: CASNSPYYEQYF
d_call: NA; clone_size: NA; v_call: TRBV12-3/TRBV12-4; j_call: TRBJ1-3; cdr3_nt: TGTGCCAGCACCAACTCTGGAAACACCATATATTTT; cdr3_aa: CASTNSGNTIYF
d_call: NA; clone_size: many; v_call: TRBV6-1; j_call: TRBJ2-1; cdr3_nt: TGTGCCAGCACTCACGGGGGACAGCCTGAGCAGTTCTTC; cdr3_aa: CASTHGGQPEQFF
d_call: TRBD1; clone_size: NA; v_call: TRBV9; j_call: TRBJ2-7; cdr3_nt: TGTGCCAGCAGCGGAAGCCGGGACAGCCGCTACGAGCAGTACTTC; cdr3_aa: CASSGSRDSRYEQYF
d_call: TRBD1; clone_size: many; v_call: TRBV28; j_call: TRBJ1-1; cdr3_nt: TGTGCCAGCAGTATTCTAAGACAGGGCATGACTGAAGCTTTCTTT; cdr3_aa: CASSILRQGMTEAFF
d_call: NA; clone_size: few; v_call: TRBV30; j_call: TRBJ1-1; cdr3_nt: TGTGCCTGGAGTGTAATGGGCCCCTTAGAAGCTTTCTTT; cdr3_aa: CAWSVMGPLEAFF
d_call: NA; clone_size: many; v_call: TRBV5-1; j_call: TRBJ2-6; cdr3_nt: TGTGCCAGCAGTTTCAGCGGTGCTGGGGCCAACGTCCTGACTTTC; cdr3_aa: CASSFSGAGANVLTF
d_call: NA; clone_size: NA; v_call: TRBV10-3; j_call: TRBJ1-1; cdr3_nt: TGTGCCATCAGTGGAGGCCTGAACACTGAAGCTTTCTTT; cdr3_aa: CAISGGLNTEAFF
d_call: NA; clone_size: many; v_call: TRBV2; j_call: TRBJ1-1; cdr3_nt: TGTGCCAGCAGTGAAGCCTGGGTCGGCACTGAAGCTTTCTTT; cdr3_aa: CASSEAWVGTEAFF
d_call: NA; clone_size: NA; v_call: TRBV9; j_call: TRBJ2-5; cdr3_nt: TGTGCCAGCAGCGGAGGGGATTCGGAGACCCAGTACTTC; cdr3_aa: CASSGGDSETQYF
d_call: TRBD1; clone_size: many; v_call: TRBV12-5; j_call: TRBJ2-1; cdr3_nt: TGTGCTAGTGGTTTGGTGCTCGGACAGGGAATGTACAATGAGCAGTTCTTC; cdr3_aa: CASGLVLGQGMYNEQFF
d_call: TRBD1; clone_size: many; v_call: TRBV7-7; j_call: TRBJ2-7; cdr3_nt: TGTGCCAGCAGCCTGGGACAGGGGACGACCTACGAGCAGTACTTC; cdr3_aa: CASSLGQGTTYEQYF
d_call: TRBD2; clone_size: many; v_call: TRBV18; j_call: TRBJ2-3; cdr3_nt: TGTGCCAGCAGCCCCGGGCTAGCGGGGACAGATACGCAGTATTTT; cdr3_aa: CASSPGLAGTDTQYF
d_call: TRBD1; clone_size: NA; v_call: TRBV10-3; j_call: TRBJ2-7; cdr3_nt: TGTGCCATCAGAACCCCGGGACAGGGGCTCTACGAGCAGTACTTC; cdr3_aa: CAIRTPGQGLYEQYF
d_call: TRBD2; clone_size: many; v_call: TRBV7-2; j_call: TRBJ2-1; cdr3_nt: TGTGCCAGCAGCCTCGGGACTAGCGGGAGAATGGGTGAGCAGTTCTTC; cdr3_aa: CASSLGTSGRMGEQFF
d_call: TRBD2; clone_size: few; v_call: TRBV12-3/TRBV12-4; j_call: TRBJ2-2; cdr3_nt: TGTGCCAGCACCTTGACTAGCGGGGCCACCGGGGAGCTGTTTTTT; cdr3_aa: CASTLTSGATGELFF
d_call: NA; clone_size: many; v_call: TRBV18; j_call: TRBJ2-2; cdr3_nt: TGTGCCAGCTCGCCAGACACCGGGGAGCTGTTTTTT; cdr3_aa: CASSPDTGELFF
d_call: NA; clone_size: once; v_call: TRBV25-1; j_call: TRBJ2-7; cdr3_nt: TGTGCCAGCAGCGAGGACAGAAATAACTACTCGGGGTCCTACGAGCAGTACTTC; cdr3_aa: CASSEDRNNYSGSYEQYF
d_call: NA; clone_size: few; v_call: TRBV7-9; j_call: TRBJ1-6; cdr3_nt: TGTGCCAGCAGCCCTCTACAGGGCTATAATTCACCCCTCCACTTT; cdr3_aa: CASSPLQGYNSPLHF
d_call: NA; clone_size: many; v_call: TRBV6-5; j_call: TRBJ2-1; cdr3_nt: TGTGCCAGCAGTTACTTCCGACAGGCCTACAATGGTGAGCAGTTCTTC; cdr3_aa: CASSYFRQAYNGEQFF
d_call: NA; clone_size: NA; v_call: TRBV6-5; j_call: TRBJ1-5; cdr3_nt: TGTGCCAGCAGTTACTCTAGACCGATCAATCAGCCCCAGCATTTT; cdr3_aa: CASSYSRPINQPQHF
d_call: TRBD2; clone_size: many; v_call: TRBV29-1; j_call: TRBJ2-7; cdr3_nt: TGCAGCGTAAAGACGGGACTAGCGGGAGTCGAGCAGTACTTC; cdr3_aa: CSVKTGLAGVEQYF
d_call: NA; clone_size: many; v_call: TRBV28; j_call: TRBJ1-2; cdr3_nt: TGTGCCAGCAGAGGAGGAAGAAACTATGGCTACACCTTC; cdr3_aa: CASRGGRNYGYTF
d_call: NA; clone_size: many; v_call: TRBV4-1; j_call: TRBJ1-1; cdr3_nt: TGCGCCAGCAGCCTACGGACAGCAAACACTGAAGCTTTCTTT; cdr3_aa: CASSLRTANTEAFF
d_call: NA; clone_size: many; v_call: TRBV28; j_call: TRBJ1-2; cdr3_nt: TGTGCCAGCAGGACAGAAGGACTCGGTTATGGCTACACCTTC; cdr3_aa: CASRTEGLGYGYTF
d_call: NA; clone_size: NA; v_call: TRBV12-3/TRBV12-4; j_call: TRBJ2-1; cdr3_nt: TGTGCCAGTAGTTTAGGGAACTCCTACAATGAGCAGTTCTTC; cdr3_aa: CASSLGNSYNEQFF
d_call: NA; clone_size: many; v_call: TRBV2; j_call: TRBJ1-6; cdr3_nt: TGTGCCAGCCTGGTTGATTCACCCCTCCACTTT; cdr3_aa: CASLVDSPLHF
d_call: NA; clone_size: many; v_call: TRBV10-3; j_call: TRBJ2-7; cdr3_nt: TGTGCCATCAGTGGTCATGACAGTTACGAGCAGTACTTC; cdr3_aa: CAISGHDSYEQYF
d_call: TRBD2; clone_size: NA; v_call: TRBV27; j_call: TRBJ2-7; cdr3_nt: TGTGCCAGCAGAGGCCTGGGACTAGCGGGATTCTACGAGCAGTACTTC; cdr3_aa: CASRGLGLAGFYEQYF
d_call: NA; clone_size: many; v_call: TRBV10-3; j_call: TRBJ1-2; cdr3_nt: TGTGCCATCAGCAGTATCCAAGGGGGTGACTATGGCTACACCTTC; cdr3_aa: CAISSIQGGDYGYTF
d_call: TRBD2; clone_size: few; v_call: TRBV18; j_call: TRBJ2-5; cdr3_nt: TGTGCCAGCTCACCCTCGGGGCTAGCGGGAGCAGAGACCCAGTACTTC; cdr3_aa: CASSPSGLAGAETQYF
d_call: NA; clone_size: NA; v_call: TRBV7-3; j_call: TRBJ2-2; cdr3_nt: TGTGCCAGCAGCCCAGGGGGGGCGGGAGTCGGCGGGGAGCTGTTTTTT; cdr3_aa: CASSPGGAGVGGELFF
d_call: NA; clone_size: NA; v_call: TRBV19; j_call: TRBJ2-5; cdr3_nt: TGTGCCAGTAGCCCTCAAAGGGAGACACAAGAGACCCAGTACTTC; cdr3_aa: CASSPQRETQETQYF
d_call: NA; clone_size: many; v_call: TRBV9; j_call: TRBJ2-7; cdr3_nt: TGTGCCAGCAGCGTAGACGGCCAGGGAACAATCTACGAGCAGTACTTC; cdr3_aa: CASSVDGQGTIYEQYF
d_call: NA; clone_size: NA; v_call: TRBV4-1; j_call: TRBJ2-3; cdr3_nt: TGCGCCAGCAGCCAAGATGGTTGGGGGGTGCCAGATACGCAGTATTTT; cdr3_aa: CASSQDGWGVPDTQYF
d_call: NA; clone_size: NA; v_call: TRBV2; j_call: TRBJ1-1; cdr3_nt: TGTGCCAGCACCGACGAGGGGTGGGACACTGAAGCTTTCTTT; cdr3_aa: CASTDEGWDTEAFF